The next 6 T cell receptor beta chains were all read from a single sample in a study of identical twins. MiXCR, applied by TCRdb to the 5' RACE reads, yields one record per CDR3 protein. The table records around 550,000 distinct CDR3 sequences, around 15% of them present only once. These data were also reused for a study on yellow fever vaccine responses in identical twins.

Material for sequencing was CD4+ T cells sorted from blood. The receptors stem from a woman between 18 and 29 years old in good health.

This clonotype turned up a few times. The rearrangement joins TRBV6-5 to TRBJ2-5, with D maybe TRBD2 (6 bases). With 0 bases removed from V and 2 bases from J, the gap between germline ends came to 10 bases. Germline-derived CDR1 and CDR2 are MNHEY and SVGAGI. The CDR3 consists of 15 residues. CDR3 protein: CASSYSRGWQETQYF. CDR3 in DNA: TGTGCCAGCAGTTACTCGCGGGGCTGGCAAGAGACCCAGTACTTC.

V and J are TRBV5-1 and TRBJ2-5, with D perhaps matching TRBD2 (5 bases). The CDR3 runs to 18 residues. Germline-derived CDR1 and CDR2 are SGHRS and YFSETQ. V lost 0 bases and J lost 5, with 23 bases in between. CDR3 sequence reads: CASSLVPSSDGVLETQYF. The CDR3 bases are TGCGCCAGCAGCTTGGTACCCTCCTCAGACGGGGTTCTGGAGACCCAGTACTTC.

In its sample, this clonotype was seen once. The J gene is TRBJ2-7, the V gene TRBV28, with 7 bases identical to TRBD1. With 4 bases clipped from V and 2 bases from J, the junction kept 14 bases outside the gene matches. In germline, CDR1 is MDHEN, CDR2 SYDVKM. The CDR3 totals 17 residues. The CDR3 protein is CASSSASGGKSTYEQYF. The CDR3 DNA follows: TGTGCCAGCAGTTCCGCCTCAGGGGGTAAAAGTACCTACGAGCAGTACTTC. The whole variable domain, remainder taken from reference TRBV28 and TRBJ2-7, is DVKVTQSSRYLVKRTGEKVFLECVQDMDHENMFWYRQDPGLGLRLIYFSYDVKMKEKGDIPEGYSVSREKKERFSLILESASTNQTSMYLCASSSASGGKSTYEQYFGPGTRLTVT.

This clonotype came up a few times. The chain uses TRBV21-1 and TRBJ2-5; TRBD1, the D gene given by the table, was not confirmed from the DNA. TRBV21-1 is a documented pseudogene. This CDR3 contains 24 residues. The CDR3 is CASSKVGRGLIQSVIVVLRETQYF. The CDR3 region has the DNA TGTGCCAGCAGCAAAGTAGGCAGGGGGCTTATACAATCCGTCATTGTGGTATTAAGAGAGACCCAGTACTTC.

This clonotype was observed a few times. The rearrangement joins TRBV11-2 to TRBJ2-3; possibly TRBD1 for D (6 bases). The CDR3 has 16 residues. Germline loops: CDR1 SGHAT, CDR2 FQNNGV. The germline V and J ends were trimmed by 0 bases and 1 base, with 11 bases remaining between them. CDR3 bases: TGTGCCAGCAGCTTAGAGTTGGCAGGGGGCACAGATACGCAGTATTTT. It specifies CASSLELAGGTDTQYF.

This clonotype was counted between two and nine times. The chain couples TRBV12-3 or TRBV12-4 to TRBJ1-6; possibly TRBD1 for D (6 bases). V gave up 7 bases and J gave up 9 bases, with 16 bases separating them. The CDR3 consists of 14 residues. This CDR3 is CASTLGGVGSPLHF. DNA of the CDR3: TGTGCCAGCACCCTAGGGGGAGTCGGTTCACCCCTCCACTTT.